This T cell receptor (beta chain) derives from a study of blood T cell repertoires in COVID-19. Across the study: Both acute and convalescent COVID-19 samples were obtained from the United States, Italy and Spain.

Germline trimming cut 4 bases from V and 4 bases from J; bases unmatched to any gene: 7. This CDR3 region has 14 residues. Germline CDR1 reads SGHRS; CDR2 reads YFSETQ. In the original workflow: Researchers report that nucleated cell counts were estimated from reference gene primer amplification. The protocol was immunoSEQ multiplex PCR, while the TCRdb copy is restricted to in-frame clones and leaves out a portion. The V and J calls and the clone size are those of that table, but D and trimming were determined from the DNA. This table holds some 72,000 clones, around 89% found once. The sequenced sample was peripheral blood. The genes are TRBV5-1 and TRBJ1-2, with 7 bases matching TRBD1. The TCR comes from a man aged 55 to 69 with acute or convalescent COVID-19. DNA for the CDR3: TGCGCCAGCAGCACGGGACAGCAAATCTATGGCTACACCTTC. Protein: CASSTGQQIYGYTF.